What follows are 9 T cell receptor beta chains derived from one specimen sequenced in a study of Graves' ophthalmopathy and Graves' hyperthyroidism. RNA transcripts were the source from which TCR beta CDR3 regions were amplified. The first-round RT-PCR employed HTBI primers together with the Qiagen OneStep RT-PCR kit. A multiplex PCR was then performed as the second round. A single record per CDR3 protein comes from TCRdb applying MiXCR to the multiplex PCR reads. The repertoire holds 650,000 to 900,000 distinct CDR3 sequences, with approximately 40% as singletons. Sequenced: peripheral blood. These receptors were collected from an adult man with Graves' ophthalmopathy.

This clonotype was counted once. The V call is TRBV5-1, the J call TRBJ2-5; TRBD2 matches at 13 bases. CDR1 is SGHRS, CDR2 YFSETQ, per germline. V lost 0 bases to trimming and J lost 11 bases; unmatched junction nucleotides: 13. The CDR3 runs 17 residues. CDR3 region: CASSLGATSGRVHEQYF. For the CDR3, the DNA is TGCGCCAGCAGCTTGGGGGCAACTAGCGGGAGGGTGCATGAGCAGTACTTC.

This clonotype was counted at least ten times. The chain carries TRBV2 and TRBJ2-5; the match to TRBD2 covers 10 bases. Germline V gene data show CDR1 as SNHLY and CDR2 as FYNNEI. This CDR3 contains 14 residues. V lost 11 bases to trimming and J lost 2 bases; unmatched junction nucleotides: 8. CDR3 amino acids: CARETTSGQETQYF. The CDR3 DNA reads as TGTGCCCGCGAGACGACTAGCGGGCAAGAGACCCAGTACTTC.

The chain carries TRBV6-5 and TRBJ2-7, with 11 bases fitting TRBD2. After removal of 3 bases from V and 12 bases from J, the junction contained 7 bases not matched to a gene. The CDR3 spans 13 residues. Germline lookup yields CDR1 MNHEY and CDR2 SVGAGI. The CDR3: CASSYSGGARPYF. Here the CDR3 DNA reads TGTGCCAGCAGTTATAGCGGGGGGGCCCGTCCGTACTTC.

At least ten counts were recorded for this clonotype. The junction shows a germline mismatch at one end, possibly a read error. V gene TRBV24-1 combines with J gene TRBJ1-5; maybe TRBD1 (5 bases). The germline V gene has CDR1 KGHDR and CDR2 SFDVKD. This CDR3 is built from 14 residues. For the CDR3, the DNA is TGTGCCAGCAGTGATACAGCTGGGGGTCAGCCCCAGCATTTT. The encoded protein is CASSDTAGGQPQHF.

The chain is built from TRBV15 and TRBJ1-2, with D possibly TRBD1 on 6 matching bases. The germline V gene encodes CDR1 LNHNV and CDR2 YYDKDF (reference sequence). This CDR3 has 13 residues. The germline V and J ends were trimmed by 4 bases and 4 bases, with 10 bases remaining between them. CDR3: CATSTEDSYGYTF. As DNA, the CDR3 is TGTGCCACCAGCACAGAGGACAGCTATGGCTACACCTTC.

This clonotype was found a few times. The rearrangement uses TRBV19 and TRBJ1-2, with a weak D call TRBD1 (5 bases). Per germline, CDR1 LNHDA and CDR2 SQIVND (reference sequence). The CDR3 length is 13 residues. Trimming shortened V by 3 bases and J by 5 bases, and 10 bases separated the two germline ends. CDR3 sequence: CASSIPGRYGYTF. CDR3 coding DNA: TGTGCCAGTAGTATCCCGGGGCGTTATGGCTACACCTTC.

This clonotype has at least ten counts. The chain recombines TRBV10-3 with TRBJ2-7; possibly TRBD2 for D (5 bases). Germline V gene sequence: CDR1 ENHRY, CDR2 SYGVKD. The CDR3 runs to 13 residues. Deletions cut 10 bases from V and 6 bases from J, with 19 bases between. CDR3: CATTLGRSGEQYF. The CDR3 region has the DNA TGTGCCACCACACTAGGACGATCGGGCGAGCAGTACTTC.

Concerning this clonotype: In this CDR3 the conserved last residue, phenylalanine or tryptophan, is missing, so a read error is likely. The rearrangement joins TRBV12-3 or TRBV12-4 to TRBJ1-4; D perhaps matches TRBD1 (6 bases). The CDR3 consists of 12 residues. V lost 5 bases and J lost 8, with 9 bases in between. Here the CDR3 reads CASSSQGEKLFL. Written as DNA, the CDR3 is TGTGCCAGCAGTAGTCAGGGGGAAAAACTGTTTCTT.

A note on this clonotype: The conserved final phenylalanine or tryptophan is absent from the CDR3, which likely points to a read error. The DNA is left out, because the CDR3 cannot be placed on it with certainty; the CDR3 is given as TCRdb lists it. The chain combines TRBV7-7 with TRBJ2-7. The CDR3 is 9 amino acids long, termini counted. CDR1 and CDR2 (germline): SSHAT, FNYEAQ (reference sequence). The CDR3 sequence: CASSVGQHY.